The 17 T cell receptor beta chains in this list originate from one sample, sequenced in a study of cytomegalovirus exposure and HLA in healthy donors. Primers for the PCR totalled 60 Vbeta and 13 Jbeta. Sequencing was performed with immunoSEQ multiplex PCR; in TCRdb, only in-frame clones are kept and a portion is missing. This repertoire shows approximately 140,000 clones, about 83% found once; its top ten account for over 0.95%. Sequencing input: PBMCs. These receptors all come from a girl aged 2-9 years in good health and CMV-seronegative.

The V and J genes are TRBV7-2 and TRBJ1-4, with D possibly being TRBD1 (6 bases). Trimming removed 4 bases at V and 8 bases at J, with 8 bases between. Germline assignment: CDR1 SGHTA and CDR2 FQGNSA. CDR3 length: 12 residues. The CDR3 protein is CASSSGQEKLFF. The CDR3, as DNA: TGTGCCAGCAGCTCGGGACAAGAAAAACTGTTTTTT. The whole variable domain, remainder taken from reference TRBV7-2 and TRBJ1-4, is GAGVSQSPSNKVTEKGKDVELRCDPISGHTALYWYRQSLGQGLEFLIYFQGNSAPDKSGLPSDRFSAERTGGSVSTLTIQRTQQEDSAVYLCASSSGQEKLFFGSGTQLSVL.

The chain couples TRBV9 to TRBJ1-1, with D perhaps matching TRBD1 (6 bases). V lost 4 bases and J 3 bases, leaving 10 bases between the germline ends. The germline gives CDR1 SGDLS, CDR2 YYNGEE. CDR3 length: 13 residues. The CDR3 bases are TGTGCCAGCAGCCTAAACAGGGACACTGAAGCTTTCTTT. Its translation: CASSLNRDTEAFF. The full variable domain, its missing parts supplied by reference TRBV9 and TRBJ1-1, is DSGVTQTPKHLITATGQRVTLRCSPRSGDLSVYWYQQSLDQGLQFLIQYYNGEERAKGNILERFSAQQFPDLHSELNLSSLELGDSALYFCASSLNRDTEAFFGQGTRLTVV.

V is TRBV5-1 and J is TRBJ2-1; 8 nucleotides match TRBD2. The V segment lost 4 bases and the J segment 1 base; nucleotides outside the gene matches: 4. Looked up from germline, CDR1 is SGHRS and CDR2 is YFSETQ. The CDR3 spans 15 residues. The CDR3: CASSPGRASYNEQFF. CDR3 DNA: TGCGCCAGCAGCCCCGGGAGGGCGTCCTACAATGAGCAGTTCTTC.

Written as DNA, the CDR3 is TGTGCCAGTAGGGACAGGGGGGAGGTTGCTTTCTTT. This encodes CASRDRGEVAFF. The rearrangement uses TRBV19 and TRBJ1-1; 10 bases match TRBD1. CDR3 size: 12 residues. Germline V CDR1 and CDR2: LNHDA, SQIVND (reference sequence). J lost 11 bases, V lost 6 bases, and 6 bases had no gene match.

The chain has TRBV7-9 and TRBJ2-1, with a weak D call TRBD1 (6 bases). V was clipped by 5 bases and J by 0 bases, with 11 bases between them. CDR1 and CDR2 (germline): SEHNR, FQNEAQ (reference sequence). The CDR3 covers 15 residues. The DNA of the CDR3 is TGTGCCAGCAGCCCCCAGACAGGCTCCTACAATGAGCAGTTCTTC. It encodes CASSPQTGSYNEQFF.

This sequence joins TRBV27 and TRBJ2-1, with TRBD1 as a possible D gene (5 bases). The CDR3 runs 14 residues. Germline loops: CDR1 MNHEY, CDR2 SMNVEV (reference sequence). Trimming took off 2 bases at V and 6 bases at J, with 11 bases between the two ends. In DNA form, the CDR3 reads TGTGCCAGCAGTTTAGGCCGCCAGGGCAATGAGCAGTTCTTC. Protein: CASSLGRQGNEQFF.

The chain has TRBV30 and TRBJ1-1, with TRBD1 as a possible D gene (5 bases). This CDR3 has 13 residues. CDR1 and CDR2 from the germline V gene are GTSNPN and SVGIG (reference sequence). The germline V and J ends were trimmed by 0 bases and 1 base, with 6 bases remaining between them. DNA for the CDR3: TGTGCCTGGAGTGTAGGGGAGAACACTGAAGCTTTCTTT. Residues: CAWSVGENTEAFF.

The CDR3, as DNA: TGTGCCAGTAGTCCGAGGGTTAGCTCCTACGAGCAGTACTTC. Translating gives CASSPRVSSYEQYF. This sequence joins TRBV19 and TRBJ2-7; possibly TRBD2 for D (5 bases). Germline V gene sequence: CDR1 LNHDA, CDR2 SQIVND (reference sequence). This CDR3 comprises 14 residues. V was cut by 5 bases and J by 0 bases, with 11 bases left in between. Drawing the rest from reference TRBV19 and TRBJ2-7, the complete variable domain is DGGITQSPKYLFRKEGQNVTLSCEQNLNHDAMYWYRQDPGQGLRLIYYSQIVNDFQKGDIAEGYSVSREKKESFPLTVTSAQKNPTAFYLCASSPRVSSYEQYFGPGTRLTVT.

This chain joins TRBV4-3 and TRBJ1-1, with TRBD1 matching 8 bases. The CDR3 contains 16 residues. Germline V gene lookup returns CDR1 LGHNA and CDR2 YSLEER. After removal of 0 bases from V and 2 bases from J, the junction contained 5 bases not matched to a gene. The CDR3 here is CASSQDSTGANTEAFF. The CDR3 nucleotides are TGCGCCAGCAGCCAAGACTCGACAGGGGCCAACACTGAAGCTTTCTTT.

The chain joins TRBV7-9 to TRBJ1-3, with 8 bases lining up with TRBD1. CDR1 and CDR2 (germline): SEHNR, FQNEAQ (reference sequence). There are 16 residues in the CDR3. V trimming: 5 bases; J trimming: 4 bases; junction bases outside the gene matches: 10. The CDR3 region is CASSPAMTGAGNTIYF. CDR3 coding DNA: TGTGCCAGCAGCCCTGCCATGACAGGGGCAGGAAACACCATATATTTT.

The rearrangement joins TRBV5-5 to TRBJ1-2; 8 positions agree with TRBD1. The CDR3 sequence is 16 residues long. Trimming at V came to 0 bases and at J to 0 bases, leaving 4 bases not matched to a gene. The germline gives CDR1 SGHKS, CDR2 YYEKEE (reference sequence). The CDR3 coding sequence is TGTGCCAGCAGCTTGGCGGGGACAGGAGCTAACTATGGCTACACCTTC. It is translated as CASSLAGTGANYGYTF.

V gene TRBV20-1 combines with J gene TRBJ2-5; D is unclear. The end of the DNA aligns better with TRBJ2-7, so the J call may be wrong. The germline CDR1 and CDR2 sequences are DFQATT and SNEGSKA (reference sequence). The CDR3 has 10 residues. CDR3 region: CSASKAEQYF. The CDR3 nucleotides read TGCAGTGCTTCCAAAGCCGAGCAGTACTTC.

The chain employs TRBV2 and TRBJ1-1; D ambiguous. V was pared by 6 bases and J by 0 bases, with 11 bases between. The length of the CDR3 is 14 residues. The germline V gene has CDR1 SNHLY and CDR2 FYNNEI. In nucleotides, the CDR3 is TGTGCCAGCAGGGAGACGGACTTGAACACTGAAGCTTTCTTT. It encodes CASRETDLNTEAFF.

The chain combines TRBV30 with TRBJ1-1; D is unclear. Per the germline V gene, CDR1 is GTSNPN and CDR2 is SVGIG (reference sequence). This CDR3 has 12 residues. The CDR3 DNA is TGTGCTAGCGCGGCAGCGAACACTGAAGCTTTCTTT. Encoded protein: CASAAANTEAFF.

The V gene is TRBV5-1, the J gene TRBJ2-7; TRBD2 matches 7 bases. CDR3 length: 15 residues. Per the germline V gene, CDR1 is SGHRS and CDR2 is YFSETQ. V shed 7 bases, J shed 3 bases, and the junction held 13 bases outside the gene matches. The CDR3, as DNA: TGCGCCAGCGCTACTAGCCGGGGGGTTTACTACGAGCAGTACTTC. Translated, it gives CASATSRGVYYEQYF.

This clone was recorded a few times. The CDR3 DNA follows: TGTGCCAGCAGTGTGACTAGCGGGAGGGCCGGTAAAGGGAGTGAGCAGTTCTTC. Translating gives CASSVTSGRAGKGSEQFF. The rearrangement uses TRBV25-1 and TRBJ2-1; 14 nucleotides match TRBD2. V was clipped by 4 bases and J by 9 bases; unmatched bases: 14. The CDR3 has 18 residues. CDR1 MGHDK and CDR2 SYGVNS come from the germline V gene.

The V and J genes are TRBV18 and TRBJ2-3; 7 nucleotides line up with TRBD1. The CDR3 extends over 14 amino acids. The junction had 5 bases not matched to a gene; V was cut back by 2 bases and J by 6 bases. Germline lookup yields CDR1 KGHSH and CDR2 LQKENI. CDR3 sequence: CASSPDRAKDTQYF. CDR3 coding DNA: TGTGCCAGCTCACCAGACAGGGCAAAGGATACGCAGTATTTT.